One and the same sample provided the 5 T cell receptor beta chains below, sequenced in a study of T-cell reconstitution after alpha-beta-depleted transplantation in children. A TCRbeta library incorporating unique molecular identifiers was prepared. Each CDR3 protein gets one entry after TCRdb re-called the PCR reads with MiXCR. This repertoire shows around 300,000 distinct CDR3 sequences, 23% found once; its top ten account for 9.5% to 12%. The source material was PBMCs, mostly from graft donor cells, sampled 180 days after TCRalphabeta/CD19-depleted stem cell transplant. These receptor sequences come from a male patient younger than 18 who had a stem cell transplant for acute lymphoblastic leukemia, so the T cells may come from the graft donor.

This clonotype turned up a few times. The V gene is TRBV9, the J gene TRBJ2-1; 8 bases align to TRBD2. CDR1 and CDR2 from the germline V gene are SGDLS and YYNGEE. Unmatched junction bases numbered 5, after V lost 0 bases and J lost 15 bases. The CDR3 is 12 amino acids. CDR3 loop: CASSVEGGRRFF. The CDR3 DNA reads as TGTGCCAGCAGCGTAGAGGGCGGGAGGAGGTTCTTC.

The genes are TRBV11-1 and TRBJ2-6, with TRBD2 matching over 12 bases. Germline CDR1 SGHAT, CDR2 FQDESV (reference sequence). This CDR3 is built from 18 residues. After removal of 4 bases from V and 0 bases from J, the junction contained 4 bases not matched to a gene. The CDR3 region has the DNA TGTGCCAGCAGCTACGGACTAGCGGGACCCTCTGGGGCCAACGTCCTGACTTTC. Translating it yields CASSYGLAGPSGANVLTF.

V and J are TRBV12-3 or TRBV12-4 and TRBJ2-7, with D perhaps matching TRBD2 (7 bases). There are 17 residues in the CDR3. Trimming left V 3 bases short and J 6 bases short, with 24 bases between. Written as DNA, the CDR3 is TGTGCCAGCAGTTTGGGGGGGCTAGCGGCGTTAGAAGCCGAGCAGTACTTC. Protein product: CASSLGGLAALEAEQYF.

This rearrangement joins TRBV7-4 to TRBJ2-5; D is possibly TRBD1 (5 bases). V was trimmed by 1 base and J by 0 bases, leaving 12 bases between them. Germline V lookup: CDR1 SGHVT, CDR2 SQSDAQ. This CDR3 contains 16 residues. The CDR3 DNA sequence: TGTGCCAGCAGCTTAGGGGAACAGGAGTACCAAGAGACCCAGTACTTC. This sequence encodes CASSLGEQEYQETQYF.

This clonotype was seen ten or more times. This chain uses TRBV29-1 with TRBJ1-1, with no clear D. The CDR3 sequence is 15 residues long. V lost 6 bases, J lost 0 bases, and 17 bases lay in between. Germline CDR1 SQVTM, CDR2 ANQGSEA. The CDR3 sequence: CSVPPRGSLNTEAFF. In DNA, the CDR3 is TGCAGCGTCCCCCCCCGCGGCTCCTTGAACACTGAAGCTTTCTTT.